The 8 T cell receptor beta chains in this list originate from one sample, sequenced in a study of blood T cell repertoires in COVID-19. Only in-frame clones appear in the TCRdb table, and some are missing; sequencing was by immunoSEQ multiplex PCR. The table records 50,000 to 70,000 clones, 65% to 85% of them present only once. Input material: peripheral blood. These receptors all come from a man between 65 and 79 years old with active COVID-19.

The V call is TRBV6-5, the J call TRBJ2-7; a possible D gene is TRBD1 (6 bases). Germline CDR1 is MNHEY and CDR2 is SVGAGI. The V gene lost 4 bases and the J gene lost 4 bases, with 11 bases spanning the gap. The CDR3 loop spans 13 amino acids. CDR3 region: CASSWGHWYEQYF. CDR3 in DNA: TGTGCCAGCAGTTGGGGGCATTGGTACGAGCAGTACTTC.

The gene calls are TRBV6-6 and TRBJ2-5; possibly TRBD2 for D (5 bases). Germline loops: CDR1 MNHNY, CDR2 SVGAGI (reference sequence). The CDR3 totals 14 residues. V lost 5 bases, J lost 2 bases, and 12 bases lay in between. CDR3 region: CASSPGLPQETQYF. CDR3 DNA: TGTGCCAGCAGTCCCGGACTGCCACAAGAGACCCAGTACTTC.

The gene calls are TRBV19 and TRBJ2-4; 7 bases fit TRBD1. The CDR3 runs to 13 residues. The J segment lost 7 bases and the V segment lost 6 bases, leaving 6 bases of the junction unmatched. Germline assignment: CDR1 LNHDA and CDR2 SQIVND (reference sequence). The CDR3 DNA follows: TGTGCCAGTAGCCTAGACAGGGTGAACATTCAGTACTTC. This sequence encodes CASSLDRVNIQYF.

The chain joins TRBV4-3 to TRBJ1-4; no reliable D call. There are 14 residues in the CDR3. Germline V gene sequence: CDR1 LGHNA, CDR2 YSLEER. V dropped 4 bases and J dropped 7 bases, with 13 bases sitting between them. The CDR3 nucleotides read TGCGCCAGCAGCCTCTCCGGGCGGGGTGAAAAACTGTTTTTT. This sequence encodes CASSLSGRGEKLFF.

V and J are TRBV7-2 and TRBJ1-3; D gene unclear. The CDR3 spans 14 residues. Germline V gene sequence: CDR1 SGHTA, CDR2 FQGNSA. Trimming removed 4 bases from V and 4 bases from J, with 11 bases in between. The CDR3 is CASSSGGRGNTIYF. The CDR3 coding sequence is TGTGCCAGCAGCTCGGGTGGAAGAGGAAACACCATATATTTT.

The CDR3 DNA reads TGTGCTAGTGGTTTGGGACAGGGTAATCAGCCCCAGCATTTT. This translates into CASGLGQGNQPQHF. J is TRBJ1-5 and V is TRBV12-5; 7 bases line up with TRBD1. Germline values: CDR1 LGHNT, CDR2 FRNRAP. This CDR3 comprises 14 residues. V shed 1 base, J shed 4 bases, and the junction held 1 base outside the gene matches.

The chain employs TRBV30 and TRBJ2-2, with 7 bases lining up with TRBD1. The germline V gene encodes CDR1 GTSNPN and CDR2 SVGIG (reference sequence). V shed 1 base and J 7 bases; nucleotides not matched to a gene: 9. The CDR3 is 15 amino acids. CDR3: CAWSALQGSVGELFF. CDR3 bases: TGTGCCTGGAGTGCCTTACAGGGGTCCGTCGGGGAGCTGTTTTTT.

This chain links TRBV9 with TRBJ1-5; TRBD1 is a possible D gene (6 bases). The germline CDR1 and CDR2 sequences are SGDLS and YYNGEE. This CDR3 is built from 13 residues. V lost 4 bases and J lost 7, with 12 bases in between. The CDR3 loop reads CASSLRGGQPQHF. CDR3 DNA: TGTGCCAGCAGCCTCCGAGGGGGACAGCCCCAGCATTTT.